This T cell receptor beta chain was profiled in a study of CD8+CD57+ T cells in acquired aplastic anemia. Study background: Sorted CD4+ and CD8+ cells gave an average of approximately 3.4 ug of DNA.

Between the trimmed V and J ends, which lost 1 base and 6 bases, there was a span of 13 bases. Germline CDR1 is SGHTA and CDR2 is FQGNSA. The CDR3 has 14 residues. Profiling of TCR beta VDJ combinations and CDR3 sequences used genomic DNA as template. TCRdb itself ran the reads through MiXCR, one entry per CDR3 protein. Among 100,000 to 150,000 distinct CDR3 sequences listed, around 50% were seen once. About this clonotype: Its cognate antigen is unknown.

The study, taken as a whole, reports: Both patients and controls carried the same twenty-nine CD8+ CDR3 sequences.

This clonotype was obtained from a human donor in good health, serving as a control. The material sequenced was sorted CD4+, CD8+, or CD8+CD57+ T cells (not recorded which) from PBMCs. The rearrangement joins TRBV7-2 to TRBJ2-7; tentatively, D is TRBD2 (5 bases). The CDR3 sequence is CASSLGARVGEQYF. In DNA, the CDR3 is TGTGCCAGCAGCTTAGGGGCGAGGGTGGGCGAGCAGTACTTC.